The rows below give T cell receptor beta chains drawn from one sample of a study of a mutant IDH1 vaccine in newly diagnosed glioma. Here immunoSEQ multiplex PCR was the method, and the copy in TCRdb shows in-frame clones only, minus some. Here the sample spans around 35,000 clones, roughly 80% being singletons. Their antigens are not known. The material sequenced was PBMCs, taken from a glioma patient whose treatment included an IDH1 peptide vaccine. The receptors originated from a man under 40 with glioma. Both conserved end residues are part of each CDR3. Each record gives: CDR3 protein, CDR3 DNA, V gene, D gene, J gene, clone size. A D gene is named only where the DNA matches it firmly. Some rows have no size entry. The others give once, few or many, or a class for an expanded clone.

CSAPGLAGETQYF TGCAGCGCACCAGGACTAGCCGGAGAGACCCAGTACTTC TRBV29-1 TRBD2 TRBJ2-5 once
CASSFGSGELFF TGTGCCAGCAGCTTCGGATCCGGGGAGCTGTTTTTT TRBV5-4 - TRBJ2-2 once
CASSYSRQSNQPQHF TGTGCCAGCAGTTACTCCCGACAGAGCAATCAGCCCCAGCATTTT TRBV6-5 - TRBJ1-5 -
CAVSGTVLPNAEAFF TGTGCCGTCTCCGGGACAGTGCTCCCGAACGCTGAAGCTTTCTTT TRBV30 TRBD1 TRBJ1-1 -
CASSLASASGNTIYF TGCGCCAGCAGCTTGGCGTCAGCCTCTGGAAACACCATATATTTT TRBV5-1 - TRBJ1-3 -
CASSLSVSGTGELFF TGTGCCAGCAGCTTATCCGTTAGCGGCACCGGGGAGCTGTTTTTT TRBV7-9 - TRBJ2-2 -
CASSEMRGNTIYF TGTGCCAGCAGTGAAATGCGAGGAAACACCATATATTTT TRBV6-1 - TRBJ1-3 -
CASSLEGTQETQYF TGTGCCAGCAGCTTAGAGGGCACCCAAGAGACCCAGTACTTC TRBV7-6 - TRBJ2-5 -
CASSALTGKVTEAFF TGTGCCAGCAGTGCCCTGACAGGGAAAGTCACTGAAGCTTTCTTT TRBV2 TRBD1 TRBJ1-1 -
CASSGSIFSGRGTDTQYF TGTGCCAGCAGCGGTAGCATCTTTAGCGGGAGGGGGACAGATACGCAGTATTTT TRBV9 TRBD2 TRBJ2-3 -